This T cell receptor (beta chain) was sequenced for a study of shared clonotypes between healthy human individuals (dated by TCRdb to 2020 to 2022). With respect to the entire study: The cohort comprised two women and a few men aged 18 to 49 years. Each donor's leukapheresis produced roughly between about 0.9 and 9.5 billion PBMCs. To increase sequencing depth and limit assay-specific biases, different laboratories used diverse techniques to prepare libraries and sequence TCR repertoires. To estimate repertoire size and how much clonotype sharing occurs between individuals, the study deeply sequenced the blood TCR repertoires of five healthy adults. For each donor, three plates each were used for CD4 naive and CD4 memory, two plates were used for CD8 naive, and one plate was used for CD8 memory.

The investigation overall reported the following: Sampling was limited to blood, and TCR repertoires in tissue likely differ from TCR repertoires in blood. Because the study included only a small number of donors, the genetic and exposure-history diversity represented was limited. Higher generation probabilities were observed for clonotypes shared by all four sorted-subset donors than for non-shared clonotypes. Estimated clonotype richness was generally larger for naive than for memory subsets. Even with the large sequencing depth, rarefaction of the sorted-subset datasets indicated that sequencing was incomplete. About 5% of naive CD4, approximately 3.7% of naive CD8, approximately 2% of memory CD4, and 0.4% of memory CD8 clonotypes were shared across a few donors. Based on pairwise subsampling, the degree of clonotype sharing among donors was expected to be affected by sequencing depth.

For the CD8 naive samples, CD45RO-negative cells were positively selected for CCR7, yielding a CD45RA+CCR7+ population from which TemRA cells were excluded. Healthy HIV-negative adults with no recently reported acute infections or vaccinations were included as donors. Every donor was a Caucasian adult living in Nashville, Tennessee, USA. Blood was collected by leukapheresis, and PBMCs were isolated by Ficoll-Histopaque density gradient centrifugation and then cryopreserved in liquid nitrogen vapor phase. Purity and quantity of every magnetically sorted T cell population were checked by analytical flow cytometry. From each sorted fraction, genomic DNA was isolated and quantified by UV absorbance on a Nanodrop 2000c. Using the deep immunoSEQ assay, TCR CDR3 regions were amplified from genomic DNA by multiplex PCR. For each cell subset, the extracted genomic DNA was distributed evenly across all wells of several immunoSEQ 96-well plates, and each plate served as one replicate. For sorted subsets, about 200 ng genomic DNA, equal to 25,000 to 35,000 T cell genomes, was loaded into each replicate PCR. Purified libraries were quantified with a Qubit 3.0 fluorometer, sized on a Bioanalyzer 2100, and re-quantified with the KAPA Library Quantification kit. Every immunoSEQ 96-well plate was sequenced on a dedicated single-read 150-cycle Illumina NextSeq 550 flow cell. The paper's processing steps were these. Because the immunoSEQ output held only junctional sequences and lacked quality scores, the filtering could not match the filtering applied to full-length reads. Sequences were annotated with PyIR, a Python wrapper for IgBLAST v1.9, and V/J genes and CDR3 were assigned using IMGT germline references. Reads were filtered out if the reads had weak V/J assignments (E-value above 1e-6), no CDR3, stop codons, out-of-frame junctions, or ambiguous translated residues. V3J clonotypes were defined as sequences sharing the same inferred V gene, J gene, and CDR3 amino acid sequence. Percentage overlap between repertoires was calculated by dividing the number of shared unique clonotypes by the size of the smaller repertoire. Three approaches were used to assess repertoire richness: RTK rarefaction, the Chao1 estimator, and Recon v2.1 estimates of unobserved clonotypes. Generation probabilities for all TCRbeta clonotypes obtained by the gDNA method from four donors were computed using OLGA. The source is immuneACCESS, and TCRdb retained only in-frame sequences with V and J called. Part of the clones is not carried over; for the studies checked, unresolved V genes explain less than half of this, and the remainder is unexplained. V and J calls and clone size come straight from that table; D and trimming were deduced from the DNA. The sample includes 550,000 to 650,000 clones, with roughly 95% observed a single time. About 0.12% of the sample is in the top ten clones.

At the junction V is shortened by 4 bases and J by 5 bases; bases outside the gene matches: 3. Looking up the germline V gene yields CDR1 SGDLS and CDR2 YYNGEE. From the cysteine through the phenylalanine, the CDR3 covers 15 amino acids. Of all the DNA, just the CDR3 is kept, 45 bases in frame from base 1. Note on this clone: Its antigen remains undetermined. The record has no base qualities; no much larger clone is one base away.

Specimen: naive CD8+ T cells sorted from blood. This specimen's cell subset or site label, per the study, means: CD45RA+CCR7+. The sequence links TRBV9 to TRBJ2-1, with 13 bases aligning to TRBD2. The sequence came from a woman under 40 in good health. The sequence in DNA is TGTGCCAGCAGCATCGGGACTAGCGGGAACAATGAGCAGTTCTTC. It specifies CASSIGTSGNNEQFF.